This TCR beta chain is from a study of blood T cell repertoires in COVID-19. Background on the study: The United States, Italy and Spain were the sources of the acute and convalescent COVID-19 samples. T cells, B-cell-depleted T cells, or PBMCs provided the cDNA or gDNA that served as material.

With 4 bases removed from V and 6 bases from J, the gap between germline ends came to 9 bases. This CDR3 has 13 residues. The germline CDR1 and CDR2 sequences are LNHNV and YYDKDF (reference sequence). Original analysis: Amplification from reference gene primers served as the basis for estimated nucleated cell counts. Repertoires were generated with immunoSEQ multiplex PCR, while TCRdb's copy carries only in-frame clones and drops some. That table supplies the V and J calls and clone size; D and trimming were determined from the DNA. Of some 49,000 clones listed, 75% to 95% were seen once; the top ten hold more than 5.5%.

The TCR originated in a middle-aged man with active COVID-19. The specimen was peripheral blood. The chain is built from TRBV15 and TRBJ2-2; D ambiguous. The CDR3 region is CATSIVVPGELFF. CDR3 coding DNA: TGTGCCACCAGCATTGTAGTTCCCGGGGAGCTGTTTTTT. Variable domain in full (rest from reference TRBV15 and TRBJ2-2): DAMVIQNPRYQVTQFGKPVTLSCSQTLNHNVMYWYQQKSSQAPKLLFHYYDKDFNNEADTPDNFQSRRPNTSFCFLDIRSPGLGDTAMYLCATSIVVPGELFFGEGSRLTVL.